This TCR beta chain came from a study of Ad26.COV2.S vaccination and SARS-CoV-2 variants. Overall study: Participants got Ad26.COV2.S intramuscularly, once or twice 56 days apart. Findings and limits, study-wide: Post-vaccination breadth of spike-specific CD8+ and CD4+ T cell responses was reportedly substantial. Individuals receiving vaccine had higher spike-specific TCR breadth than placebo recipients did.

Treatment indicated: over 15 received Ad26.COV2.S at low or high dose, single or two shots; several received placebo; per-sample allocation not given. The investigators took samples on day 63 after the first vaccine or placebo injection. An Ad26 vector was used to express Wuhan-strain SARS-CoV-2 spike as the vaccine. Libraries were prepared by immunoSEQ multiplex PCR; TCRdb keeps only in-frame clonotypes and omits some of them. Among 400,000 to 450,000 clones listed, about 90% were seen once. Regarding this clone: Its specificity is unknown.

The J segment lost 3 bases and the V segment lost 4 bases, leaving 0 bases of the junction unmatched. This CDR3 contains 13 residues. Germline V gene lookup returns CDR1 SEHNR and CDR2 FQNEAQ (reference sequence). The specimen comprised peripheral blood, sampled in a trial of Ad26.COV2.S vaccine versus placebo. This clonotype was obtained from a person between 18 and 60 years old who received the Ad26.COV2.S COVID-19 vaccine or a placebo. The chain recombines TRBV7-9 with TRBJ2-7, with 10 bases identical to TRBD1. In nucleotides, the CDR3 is TGTGCCAGCAGCTGGACAGGGGGCTACGAGCAGTACTTC. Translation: CASSWTGGYEQYF.